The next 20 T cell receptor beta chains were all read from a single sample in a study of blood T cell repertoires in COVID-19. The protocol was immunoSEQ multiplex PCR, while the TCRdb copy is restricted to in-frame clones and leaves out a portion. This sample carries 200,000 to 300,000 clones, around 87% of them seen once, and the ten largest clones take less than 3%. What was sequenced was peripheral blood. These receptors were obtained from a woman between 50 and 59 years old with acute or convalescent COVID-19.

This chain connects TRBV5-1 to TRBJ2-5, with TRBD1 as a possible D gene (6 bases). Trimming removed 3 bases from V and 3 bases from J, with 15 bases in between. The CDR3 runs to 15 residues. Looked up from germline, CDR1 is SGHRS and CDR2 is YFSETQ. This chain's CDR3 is CASSSNSRGEETQYF. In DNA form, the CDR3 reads TGCGCCAGCAGCTCTAACTCCAGGGGTGAAGAGACCCAGTACTTC.

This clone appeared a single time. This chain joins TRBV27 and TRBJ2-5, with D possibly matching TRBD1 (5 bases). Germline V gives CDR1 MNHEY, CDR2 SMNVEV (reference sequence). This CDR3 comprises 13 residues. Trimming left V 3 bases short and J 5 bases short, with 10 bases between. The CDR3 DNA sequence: TGTGCCAGCAGTTTGTTGGGGCTGGAGACCCAGTACTTC. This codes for CASSLLGLETQYF.

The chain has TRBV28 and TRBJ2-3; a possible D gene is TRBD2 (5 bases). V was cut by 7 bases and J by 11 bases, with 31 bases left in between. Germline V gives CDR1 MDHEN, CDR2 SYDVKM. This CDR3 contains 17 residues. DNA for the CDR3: TGTGCCAGCATGATATTTACCCCGAATCTTGGGCTCGCGGGGCAGTATTTT. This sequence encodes CASMIFTPNLGLAGQYF.

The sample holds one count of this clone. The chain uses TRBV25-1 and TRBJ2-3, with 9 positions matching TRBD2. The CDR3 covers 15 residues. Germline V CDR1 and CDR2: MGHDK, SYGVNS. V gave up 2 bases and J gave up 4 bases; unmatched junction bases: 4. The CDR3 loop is CASSELSGGSDTQYF. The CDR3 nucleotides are TGTGCCAGCAGTGAACTTAGCGGGGGCTCAGATACGCAGTATTTT.

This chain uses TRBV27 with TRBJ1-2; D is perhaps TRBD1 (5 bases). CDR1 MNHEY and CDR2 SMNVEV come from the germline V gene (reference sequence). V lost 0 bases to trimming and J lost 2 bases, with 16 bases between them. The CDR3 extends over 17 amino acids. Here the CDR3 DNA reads TGTGCCAGCAGTTTATCCTGGGTGGGGCTTTCGAACTATGGCTACACCTTC. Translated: CASSLSWVGLSNYGYTF.

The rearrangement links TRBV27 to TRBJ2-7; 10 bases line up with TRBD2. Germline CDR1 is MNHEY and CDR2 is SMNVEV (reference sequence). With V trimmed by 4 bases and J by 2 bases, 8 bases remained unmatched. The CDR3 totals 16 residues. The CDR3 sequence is CASSSPGAGGPYEQYF. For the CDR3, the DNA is TGTGCCAGCAGTTCACCCGGAGCGGGAGGGCCCTACGAGCAGTACTTC.

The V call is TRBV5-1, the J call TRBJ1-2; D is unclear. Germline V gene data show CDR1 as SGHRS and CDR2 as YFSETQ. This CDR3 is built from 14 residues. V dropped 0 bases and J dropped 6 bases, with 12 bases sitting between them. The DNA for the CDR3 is TGCGCCAGCAGCTTGGCAACCGGGTCTGATGGCTACACCTTC. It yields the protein CASSLATGSDGYTF.

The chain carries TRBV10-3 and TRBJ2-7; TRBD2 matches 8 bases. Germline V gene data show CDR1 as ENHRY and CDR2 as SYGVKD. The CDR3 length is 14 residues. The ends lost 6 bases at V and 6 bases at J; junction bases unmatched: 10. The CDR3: CAIRGGKRESEQYF. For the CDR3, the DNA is TGTGCCATCAGAGGAGGGAAGCGGGAGTCCGAGCAGTACTTC.

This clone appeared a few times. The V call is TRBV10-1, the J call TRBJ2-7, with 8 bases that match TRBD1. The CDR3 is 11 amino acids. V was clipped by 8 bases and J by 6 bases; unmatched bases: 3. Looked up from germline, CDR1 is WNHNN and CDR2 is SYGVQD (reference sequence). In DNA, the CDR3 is TGCGCCAGCCCGACAGGGGCCGAGCAGTACTTC. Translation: CASPTGAEQYF.

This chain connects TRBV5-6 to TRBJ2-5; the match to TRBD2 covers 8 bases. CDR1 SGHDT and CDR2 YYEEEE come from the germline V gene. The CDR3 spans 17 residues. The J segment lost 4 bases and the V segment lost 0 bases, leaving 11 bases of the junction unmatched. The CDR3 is CASSLGSAGGLRETQYF. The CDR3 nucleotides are TGTGCCAGCAGCTTGGGATCTGCGGGAGGTCTTAGAGAGACCCAGTACTTC.

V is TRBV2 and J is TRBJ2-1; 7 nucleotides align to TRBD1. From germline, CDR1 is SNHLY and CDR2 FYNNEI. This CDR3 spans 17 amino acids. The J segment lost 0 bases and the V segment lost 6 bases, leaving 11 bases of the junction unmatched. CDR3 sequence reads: CASSGDRELGSYNEQFF. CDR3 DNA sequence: TGTGCCAGCAGCGGAGACAGGGAATTAGGCTCCTACAATGAGCAGTTCTTC.

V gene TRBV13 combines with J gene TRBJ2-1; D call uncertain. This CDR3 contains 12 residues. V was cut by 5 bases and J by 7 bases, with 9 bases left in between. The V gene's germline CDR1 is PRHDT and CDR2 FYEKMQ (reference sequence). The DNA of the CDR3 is TGTGCCAGCAGCCCACTCAGGAATGAGCAGTTCTTC. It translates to CASSPLRNEQFF.

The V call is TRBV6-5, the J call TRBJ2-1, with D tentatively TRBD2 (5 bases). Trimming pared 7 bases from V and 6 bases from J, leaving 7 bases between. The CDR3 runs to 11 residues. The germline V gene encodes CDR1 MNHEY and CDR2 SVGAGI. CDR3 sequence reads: CASTAGNEQFF. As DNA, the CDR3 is TGTGCCAGCACTGCGGGCAATGAGCAGTTCTTC.

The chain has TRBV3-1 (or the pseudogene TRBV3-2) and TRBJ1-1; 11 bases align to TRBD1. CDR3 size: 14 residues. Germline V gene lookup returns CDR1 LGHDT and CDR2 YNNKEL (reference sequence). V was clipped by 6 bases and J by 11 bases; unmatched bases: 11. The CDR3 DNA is TGTGCCAGCAGAGTGGACAGGGGGCACTCACGGGCTTTCTTT. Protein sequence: CASRVDRGHSRAFF.

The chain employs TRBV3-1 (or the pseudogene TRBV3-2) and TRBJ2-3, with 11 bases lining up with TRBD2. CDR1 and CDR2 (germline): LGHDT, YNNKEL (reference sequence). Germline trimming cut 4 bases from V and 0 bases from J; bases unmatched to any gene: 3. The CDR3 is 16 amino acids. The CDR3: CASSLIAGGSTDTQYF. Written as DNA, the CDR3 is TGTGCCAGCAGCCTGATAGCGGGAGGGAGCACAGATACGCAGTATTTT.

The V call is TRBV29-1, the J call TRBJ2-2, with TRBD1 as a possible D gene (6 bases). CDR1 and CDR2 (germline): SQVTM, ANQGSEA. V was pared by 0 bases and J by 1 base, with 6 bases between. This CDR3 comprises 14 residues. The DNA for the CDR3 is TGCAGCGTTGAAGACAGGGGGAACACCGGGGAGCTGTTTTTT. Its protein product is CSVEDRGNTGELFF.

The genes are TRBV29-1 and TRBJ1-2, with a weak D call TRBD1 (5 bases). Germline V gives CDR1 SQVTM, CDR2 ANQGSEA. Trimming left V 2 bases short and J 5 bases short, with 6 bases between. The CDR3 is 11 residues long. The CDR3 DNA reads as TGCAGCGTTGAACGGGGGTATGGCTACACCTTC. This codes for CSVERGYGYTF.

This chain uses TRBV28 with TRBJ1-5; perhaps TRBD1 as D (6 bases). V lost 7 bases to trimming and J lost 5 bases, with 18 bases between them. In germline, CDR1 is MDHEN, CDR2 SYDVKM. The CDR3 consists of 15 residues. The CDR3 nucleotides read TGTGCCAGCACCGAGGACAGTCGTCGTCATCAGCCCCAGCATTTT. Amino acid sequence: CASTEDSRRHQPQHF.

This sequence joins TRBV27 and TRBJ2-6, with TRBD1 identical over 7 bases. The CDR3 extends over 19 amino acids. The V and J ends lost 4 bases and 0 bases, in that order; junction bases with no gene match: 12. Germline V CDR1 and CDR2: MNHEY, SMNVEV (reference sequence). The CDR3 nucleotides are TGTGCCAGCAGTTACCGGATCCGGGACAGCTACTCTGGGGCCAACGTCCTGACTTTC. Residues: CASSYRIRDSYSGANVLTF.

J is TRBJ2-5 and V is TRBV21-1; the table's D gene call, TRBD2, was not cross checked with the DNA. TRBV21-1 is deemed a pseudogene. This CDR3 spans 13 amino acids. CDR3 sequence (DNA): TGTGCCAACCGGGACGGGAGGAAAGAGACCCAGTACTTC. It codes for CANRDGRKETQYF.